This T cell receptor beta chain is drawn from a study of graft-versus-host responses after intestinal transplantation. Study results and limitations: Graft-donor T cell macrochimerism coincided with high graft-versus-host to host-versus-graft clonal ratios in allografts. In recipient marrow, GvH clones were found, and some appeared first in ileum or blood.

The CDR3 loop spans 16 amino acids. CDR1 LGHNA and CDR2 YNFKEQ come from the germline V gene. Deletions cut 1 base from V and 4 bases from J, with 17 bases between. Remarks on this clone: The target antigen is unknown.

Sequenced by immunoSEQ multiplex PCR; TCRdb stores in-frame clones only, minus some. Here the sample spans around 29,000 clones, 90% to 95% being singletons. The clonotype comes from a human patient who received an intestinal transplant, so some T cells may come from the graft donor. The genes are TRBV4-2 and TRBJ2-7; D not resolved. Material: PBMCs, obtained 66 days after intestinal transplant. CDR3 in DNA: TGTGCCAGCAGCCAAGGGAACGCCCCACGATTTTACGAGCAGTACTTC. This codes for CASSQGNAPRFYEQYF.